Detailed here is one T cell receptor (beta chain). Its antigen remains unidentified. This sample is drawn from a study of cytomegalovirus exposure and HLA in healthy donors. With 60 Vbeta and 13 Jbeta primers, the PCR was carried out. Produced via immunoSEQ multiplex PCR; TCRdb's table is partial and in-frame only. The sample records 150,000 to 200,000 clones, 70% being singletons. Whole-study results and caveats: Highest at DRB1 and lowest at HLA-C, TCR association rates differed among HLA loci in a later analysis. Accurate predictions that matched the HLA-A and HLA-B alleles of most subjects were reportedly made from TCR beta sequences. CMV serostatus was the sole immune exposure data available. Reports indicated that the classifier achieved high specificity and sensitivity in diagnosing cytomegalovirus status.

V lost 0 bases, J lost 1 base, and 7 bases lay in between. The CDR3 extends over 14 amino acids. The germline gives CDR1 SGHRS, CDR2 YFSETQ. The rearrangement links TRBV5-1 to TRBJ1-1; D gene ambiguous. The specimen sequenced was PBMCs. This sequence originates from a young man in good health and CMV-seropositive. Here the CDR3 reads CASSLAVGNTEAFF. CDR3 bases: TGCGCCAGCAGCTTGGCCGTCGGGAACACTGAAGCTTTCTTT.